This TCR beta chain was obtained from a study of OX40 agonist ivuxolimab in advanced cancers. Across the study: Partial responses were achieved by three patients: one hepatocellular carcinoma, two cutaneous melanoma.

As concerns this clone: Antigen specificity is unknown.

CDR1 is LGHNA, CDR2 YSLEER, per germline. The length of the CDR3 is 20 residues. The germline V and J ends were trimmed by 0 bases and 2 bases, with 24 bases remaining between them. The assay was immunoSEQ multiplex PCR, and TCRdb's table has in-frame clones only and misses some. The sample lists 60,000 or so clones, about 90% occurring once. The study, taken as a whole, reports: Those patients achieving a partial response at 0.1-3.0 mg/kg showed among the lowest clonal expansion.

The sample consisted of CD4+ or CD8+ T cells sorted from blood, taken in a trial of the OX40 agonist ivuxolimab. The receptor comes from an adult with an advanced solid tumor such as melanoma, head and neck, liver or kidney cancer. The chain carries TRBV4-3 and TRBJ2-3; tentative D call: TRBD2 (6 bases). The CDR3 DNA follows: TGCGCCAGCAGCCAAGAGGTGGAGCAGGGACTTAAGCCGGACACAGATACGCAGTATTTT. This codes for CASSQEVEQGLKPDTDTQYF.